The present entry profiles one TCR beta chain with its context. The trim removed 1 base at V and 6 bases at J, leaving 15 bases unmatched. The germline gives CDR1 LNHDA, CDR2 SQIVND (reference sequence). The CDR3 loop spans 18 amino acids. These data come from a study of hypomethylating agent response in myelodysplastic syndrome. About the study: Patients with myelodysplastic syndrome were 9 male and 2 female. Of these patients, about six responded (complete response or hematologic improvement) and roughly 5 did not.

How the authors handled the data: Approximately 1.8% of roughly 180,000 clonotypes matched previously reported viral-epitope-specific VDJdb entries. The assay was immunoSEQ multiplex PCR, and TCRdb's table has in-frame clones only and misses some. The V and J calls and clone size were taken over from that table, and D and trimming were inferred from the DNA. The data show several thousand clones, about nine tenths seen once. This receptor was taken from a human donor with myelodysplastic syndrome. Sequencing used bone marrow, obtained before or after starting hypomethylating agent treatment for myelodysplastic syndrome (not recorded which). The chain recombines TRBV19 with TRBJ1-5; 7 bases are shared with TRBD1. The DNA for the CDR3 is TGTGCCAGTAGTATAGCCGCCAAGGGGGCTTTAGGGATTCAGCCCCAGCATTTT. Amino acids: CASSIAAKGALGIQPQHF.